This TCR beta chain is drawn from a study of CD8+ T cells in alopecia areata. This CDR3 is 15 amino acids long. V was cut by 1 base and J by 7 bases, with 11 bases left in between. The V gene's germline CDR1 is SEHNR and CDR2 FQNEAQ (reference sequence). Stated treatment: oral pan-JAK inhibitor, 5-10 mg twice daily. cDNA reverse transcribed from extracted RNA served as the sequencing template. The repertoire was sequenced with immunoSEQ multiplex PCR; TCRdb's copy has only in-frame clones and lacks some. The sample lists around 180,000 clones, 60% occurring once. This TCR derives from a human donor with alopecia areata. The sample in question was CD4+ T cells sorted from blood, obtained at week 24, from a patient treated with tofacitinib. The chain joins TRBV7-9 to TRBJ1-6; D may be TRBD1 (5 bases). In nucleotides, the CDR3 is TGTGCCAGCAGCTTAGGCGCAGGGTCAAATTCACCCCTCCACTTT. It is translated as CASSLGAGSNSPLHF.